The T cell receptor beta chain described here comes from a study of cytomegalovirus exposure and HLA in healthy donors. Study information: Around 200 million T cells yielded about 120 million unique TCR beta sequences, as an earlier analysis found. Study-level findings and limits: Presence/absence analyses rested on an assumption that sequencing depth was roughly uniform across donors. An analysis that was carried out later associated approximately 15,000 TCR beta sequences with HLA alleles at 0.05 false discovery rate.

This clone was seen more than once but under ten times. Its specificity is unknown. Primers for the PCR totalled 60 Vbeta and 13 Jbeta. Generated by immunoSEQ multiplex PCR, the TCRdb table keeps only in-frame clones and is missing some. There are roughly 120,000 clones in the sample; 77% occur only once, and roughly 4% lies in the top ten. V lost 0 bases and J 2 bases, leaving 9 bases between the germline ends. CDR1 is SGHRS and CDR2 is YFSETQ in the germline V gene. This CDR3 has 15 amino acids. The rearrangement joins TRBV5-1 to TRBJ1-3, with D maybe TRBD1 (5 bases). This receptor was identified in a human donor in good health. The sequencing input was PBMCs. As DNA, the CDR3 is TGCGCCAGCAGCTTGGGGGGGGAAGCTGGAAACACCATATATTTT. Translating it yields CASSLGGEAGNTIYF.